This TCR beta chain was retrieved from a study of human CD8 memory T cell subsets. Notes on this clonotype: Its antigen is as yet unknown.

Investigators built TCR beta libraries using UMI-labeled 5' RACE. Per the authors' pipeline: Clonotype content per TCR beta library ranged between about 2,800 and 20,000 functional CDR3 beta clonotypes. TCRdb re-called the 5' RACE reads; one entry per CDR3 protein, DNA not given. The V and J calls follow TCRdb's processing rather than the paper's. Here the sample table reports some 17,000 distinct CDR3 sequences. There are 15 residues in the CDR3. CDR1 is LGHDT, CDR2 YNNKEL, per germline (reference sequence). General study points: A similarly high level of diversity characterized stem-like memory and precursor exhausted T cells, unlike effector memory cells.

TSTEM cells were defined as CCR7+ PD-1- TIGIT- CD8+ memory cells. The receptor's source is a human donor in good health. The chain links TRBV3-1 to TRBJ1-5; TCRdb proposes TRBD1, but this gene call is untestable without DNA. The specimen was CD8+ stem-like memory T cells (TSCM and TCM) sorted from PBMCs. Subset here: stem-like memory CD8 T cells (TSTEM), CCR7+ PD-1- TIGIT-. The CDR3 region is CASSQDSGPDQPQHF.